The 9 T cell receptor beta chains below come from one sample, sequenced in a study of blood T cell repertoires in COVID-19. Clones were sequenced by immunoSEQ multiplex PCR, and TCRdb holds only the in-frame ones, with some missing. The sample includes about 130,000 clones, roughly three quarters of them seen just once. The material sequenced was PBMCs or T cells enriched from blood (not recorded which). The source of these receptors is a woman in her fifties or sixties who had recovered from COVID-19.

The V gene is TRBV11-3, the J gene TRBJ2-3, with TRBD2 matching 11 bases. The J segment lost 2 bases and the V segment lost 4 bases, leaving 5 bases of the junction unmatched. Germline CDR1 and CDR2: SGHNT and YENEEA. The CDR3 extends over 16 amino acids. The CDR3 loop is CASSSGLADDTDTQYF. DNA of the CDR3: TGTGCCAGCAGCTCGGGACTAGCGGACGACACAGATACGCAGTATTTT.

This clone was counted a single time. V is TRBV14 and J is TRBJ2-3; 9 nucleotides match TRBD2. With V trimmed by 0 bases and J by 7 bases, 8 bases remained unmatched. The CDR3 extends over 16 amino acids. Germline CDR1 and CDR2: SGHDN and FVKESK. In nucleotides, the CDR3 is TGTGCCAGCAGCCAAGATTGGCGGGGGGGCTGGAATACGCAGTATTTT. Encoded protein: CASSQDWRGGWNTQYF.

This clone has just one count. For the CDR3, the DNA is TGTGCCAGCAGCTTAGGGACAGGGGGCTACTACGAGCAGTACTTC. Its translation: CASSLGTGGYYEQYF. This chain uses TRBV7-2 with TRBJ2-7, with 11 bases identical to TRBD1. V was clipped by 1 base and J by 3 bases; unmatched bases: 2. The germline gives CDR1 SGHTA, CDR2 FQGNSA. The CDR3 loop spans 15 amino acids.

This CDR3 is CASTVGQGNTGELFF. The CDR3 DNA reads TGTGCCAGCACAGTGGGGCAGGGAAACACCGGGGAGCTGTTTTTT. The chain carries TRBV9 and TRBJ2-2; D might be TRBD1 (5 bases). The germline V gene has CDR1 SGDLS and CDR2 YYNGEE. V was shortened by 6 bases and J by 2 bases, with 14 bases between the two germline ends. The CDR3 contains 15 residues.

The chain joins TRBV7-8 to TRBJ1-5, with D perhaps matching TRBD1 (6 bases). The CDR3 consists of 20 residues. CDR1 and CDR2 from the germline V gene are SGHVS and FQNEAQ. V was clipped by 5 bases and J by 6 bases, with 32 bases between them. The CDR3 DNA reads as TGTGCCAGCAGCAACACGAATGACAGGTCCGCCTACCCCCACGTTCAGCCCCAGCATTTT. The encoded protein is CASSNTNDRSAYPHVQPQHF.

This CDR3 is CASSPGTPNTGELFF. CDR3 nucleotide sequence: TGTGCCAGCTCACCCGGGACACCGAACACCGGGGAGCTGTTTTTT. The chain carries TRBV18 and TRBJ2-2; possible D gene TRBD1, 6 bases. V was pared by 3 bases and J by 0 bases, with 8 bases between. Germline V gene lookup returns CDR1 KGHSH and CDR2 LQKENI. The CDR3 is made up of 15 amino acids.

This rearrangement joins TRBV19 to TRBJ1-4, with D perhaps matching TRBD1 (6 bases). The germline V gene has CDR1 LNHDA and CDR2 SQIVND (reference sequence). This CDR3 has 14 amino acids. V was trimmed by 4 bases and J by 7 bases, leaving 13 bases between them. The CDR3: CASSTQRGSEKLFF. The DNA of the CDR3 is TGTGCCAGTAGTACACAGAGGGGGAGTGAAAAACTGTTTTTT.

The J gene is TRBJ1-2, the V gene TRBV28, with 10 bases fitting TRBD1. The CDR3 runs 14 residues. Trimming at V came to 6 bases and at J to 4 bases, leaving 5 bases not matched to a gene. The V gene's germline CDR1 is MDHEN and CDR2 SYDVKM. In nucleotides, the CDR3 is TGTGCCAGCAGGGAGACAGGGGGCGGCTATGGCTACACCTTC. Translation gives CASRETGGGYGYTF.

The V call is TRBV5-6, the J call TRBJ1-6; the D gene is possibly TRBD1 (5 bases). CDR3 size: 14 residues. Per germline, CDR1 SGHDT and CDR2 YYEEEE. Trimming took off 4 bases at V and 10 bases at J, with 15 bases between the two ends. CDR3 protein: CASSRLDTTSPLHF. The CDR3 bases are TGTGCCAGCAGCCGTCTGGACACCACCTCACCCCTCCACTTT.